This TCR beta chain was sequenced for a study of cytomegalovirus exposure and HLA in healthy donors. The wider study: The approximately 120 validation repertoires used the same platform as the approximately 670 first-cohort repertoires (as reported by a later analysis). Whole-study results and caveats: The classifier was said to identify cytomegalovirus status with high specificity and sensitivity.

With 2 bases removed from V and 5 bases from J, the gap between germline ends came to 10 bases. Germline CDR1 is MNHNY and CDR2 is SVGAGI (reference sequence). There are 13 residues in the CDR3. On this clone: The antigen is not known.

The validation cohort, a group of 90 to 150 subjects, included the donors and was separate from the approximately 680-subject first cohort. The protocol was immunoSEQ multiplex PCR, while the TCRdb copy is restricted to in-frame clones and leaves out a portion. The data show over 150,000 clones, around nine tenths seen once. The material sequenced was PBMCs. The chain is built from TRBV6-6 and TRBJ2-7; D possibly corresponds to TRBD1 (5 bases). This receptor was identified in a woman between 18 and 29 years old in good health and CMV-seronegative. This CDR3 reads CASSYRQHNEQYF. DNA for the CDR3: TGTGCCAGCAGTTACAGACAGCATAACGAGCAGTACTTC.